This entry describes one TCR beta chain. Original processing methods: Amplification with reference gene primers provided the estimates of nucleated cell counts. Produced via immunoSEQ multiplex PCR; TCRdb's table is partial and in-frame only. The V and J calls and clone size are taken from that table; D and trimming were inferred from the DNA. This repertoire shows 200,000 to 250,000 clones, 87% found once; its top ten account for approximately 12%. The CDR3 is 14 amino acids. V was clipped by 5 bases and J by 4 bases, with 14 bases between them. Germline V gene sequence: CDR1 KGHSH, CDR2 LQKENI. This specimen comes from a study of blood T cell repertoires in COVID-19. Study overall: Material from acute and convalescent COVID-19 was sourced from the United States, Italy and Spain. Nucleic acid was either cDNA or gDNA, and it came from T cells, B-cell-depleted T cells, or PBMCs.

Sequencing was carried out using peripheral blood. The chain uses TRBV18 and TRBJ1-2; D is perhaps TRBD1 (6 bases). The sequence derives from a young woman who had recovered from COVID-19. The DNA of the CDR3 is TGTGCCAGCTCATCGAACAGGGTTGGCTATGGCTACACCTTC. Residues: CASSSNRVGYGYTF.